These 6 T cell receptor beta chains share one sample of origin, sequenced in a study of blood T cell repertoires in COVID-19. Profiled with immunoSEQ multiplex PCR; TCRdb holds only in-frame clones, not every one. The sample includes approximately 210,000 clones, just under 85% of them seen just once. Sequencing input: peripheral blood. The receptors derive from a woman aged 45-59 years with active or convalescent COVID-19.

The genes are TRBV5-1 and TRBJ1-1; D may be TRBD1 (5 bases). CDR3 length: 13 amino acids. The V gene lost 4 bases and the J gene lost 0 bases, with 7 bases spanning the gap. The germline V gene has CDR1 SGHRS and CDR2 YFSETQ. CDR3 in amino acids: CASSDSMNTEAFF. DNA for the CDR3: TGCGCCAGCAGCGACAGCATGAACACTGAAGCTTTCTTT.

This chain links TRBV2 with TRBJ1-1, with a weak D call TRBD1 (6 bases). V was shortened by 6 bases and J by 1 base, with 15 bases between the two germline ends. Germline V CDR1 and CDR2: SNHLY, FYNNEI. This CDR3 is built from 15 residues. The CDR3 loop is CASRANDRTNTEAFF. Here the CDR3 DNA reads TGTGCCAGCAGGGCAAACGACAGGACGAACACTGAAGCTTTCTTT.

The chain employs TRBV2 and TRBJ2-7; D perhaps matches TRBD2 (5 bases). Germline assignment: CDR1 SNHLY and CDR2 FYNNEI. Trimming took 6 bases from V and 5 from J, leaving 14 bases between them. The length of the CDR3 is 13 residues. Here the CDR3 DNA reads TGTGCCAGCAGCAAAGAGCGGTCCCACGAGCAGTACTTC. This sequence encodes CASSKERSHEQYF.

The chain uses TRBV6-5 and TRBJ2-6; 7 bases map to TRBD1. With V trimmed by 7 bases and J by 2 bases, 5 bases remained unmatched. The CDR3 loop spans 15 amino acids. In germline, CDR1 is MNHEY, CDR2 SVGAGI. The CDR3 DNA sequence: TGTGCCAGCACCTTAACAGGGGCTGGGGCCAACGTCCTGACTTTC. It is translated as CASTLTGAGANVLTF.

The chain uses TRBV6-6 and TRBJ1-5; TRBD1 agrees at 7 bases. CDR3 length equals 16 residues. CDR1 is MNHNY and CDR2 is SVGAGI in the germline V gene (reference sequence). The ends lost 2 bases at V and 0 bases at J; junction bases unmatched: 4. CDR3 DNA: TGTGCCAGCAGTTACAAGGGGACAGATAGCAATCAGCCCCAGCATTTT. Residues: CASSYKGTDSNQPQHF.

This chain uses TRBV28 with TRBJ1-1; D may be TRBD1 (5 bases). CDR3 length: 13 residues. The V end lost 4 bases, the J end lost 4 bases, and 10 bases lay between the germline ends. Germline lookup yields CDR1 MDHEN and CDR2 SYDVKM. In DNA form, the CDR3 reads TGTGCCAGCAGTTCGCTACAGGCCACTGAAGCTTTCTTT. Encoded protein: CASSSLQATEAFF.